These 30 T cell receptor beta chains were sequenced from one sample in a study of response to subunit inactivated influenza vaccine. TCRdb reanalysed the RT-PCR reads using MiXCR and keeps one entry per CDR3 protein. The top ten hold 7.6% of the sample, which has roughly 630,000 distinct CDR3 sequences, 14% seen once. The specimen comprised PBMCs from blood, sampled approximately 15 days before vaccination. These receptors were collected from a man aged 50-60 years who received an inactivated influenza vaccine.

This clonotype was seen a few times. V is TRBV6-5 and J is TRBJ1-1; D gene unclear. The V gene lost 8 bases and the J gene lost 10 bases, with 14 bases spanning the gap. This CDR3 comprises 11 residues. Germline V gives CDR1 MNHEY, CDR2 SVGAGI. The chain's CDR3 is CASFLGLGAFF. The CDR3 DNA is TGTGCCAGCTTCCTTGGGCTGGGAGCTTTCTTT.

The chain is built from TRBV3-1 and TRBJ2-7; D assignment may be TRBD1 or TRBD2 (5 bases each). Germline lookup yields CDR1 LGHDT and CDR2 YNNKEL (reference sequence). CDR3 length: 15 residues. Trimming pared 1 base from V and 9 bases from J, leaving 19 bases between. CDR3 loop: CASSQAVRDEKGQYF. CDR3 nucleotides: TGTGCCAGCAGCCAAGCAGTCCGGGACGAGAAGGGGCAGTACTTC.

This clonotype was found many times. This sequence joins TRBV6-1 and TRBJ1-5; 7 bases fit TRBD1. V gave up 1 base and J gave up 4 bases; unmatched junction bases: 1. Germline loops: CDR1 MNHNS, CDR2 SASEGT. The CDR3 loop spans 14 amino acids. CDR3 in DNA: TGTGCCAGCAGTGAAGGACAGGGTAATCAGCCCCAGCATTTT. This translates into CASSEGQGNQPQHF.

In this sample, this clonotype turned up a few times. V and J are TRBV28 and TRBJ1-3, with a possible D match to TRBD1 (6 bases). The CDR3 has 14 amino acids. V shed 3 bases and J shed 3 bases, with 9 bases lying between them. Germline V gene data show CDR1 as MDHEN and CDR2 as SYDVKM. The CDR3, as DNA: TGTGCCAGCAGTTTCGAGGGGGGTGGAAACACCATATATTTT. It specifies CASSFEGGGNTIYF.

The sample holds a few counts of this clonotype. This chain joins TRBV30 and TRBJ1-3, with D hard to call. This CDR3 is 12 amino acids long. Between the trimmed V and J ends, which lost 3 bases and 1 base, there was a span of 4 bases. Germline CDR1 and CDR2: GTSNPN and SVGIG (reference sequence). CDR3 nucleotides: TGTGCCTGGAGGGGTTCTGGAAACACCATATATTTT. It specifies CAWRGSGNTIYF.

The genes are TRBV5-1 and TRBJ2-7; D unresolved. This CDR3 has 12 residues. Germline V lookup: CDR1 SGHRS, CDR2 YFSETQ. V was pared by 4 bases and J by 6 bases, with 11 bases between. Here the CDR3 reads CASSPDHTEQYF. Here the CDR3 DNA reads TGCGCCAGCAGCCCCGACCACACCGAGCAGTACTTC.

The table lists this clonotype with a few counts. V is TRBV11-1 and J is TRBJ2-7; D is perhaps TRBD1 (5 bases). Germline V CDR1 and CDR2: SGHAT, FQDESV (reference sequence). Trimming took off 5 bases at V and 12 bases at J, with 17 bases between the two ends. CDR3 length: 12 amino acids. This CDR3 is CASSQTARVRYF. CDR3 DNA: TGTGCCAGCAGCCAGACGGCCAGGGTACGGTACTTC.

This clonotype was observed a handful of times. The gene calls are TRBV28 and TRBJ2-1; 9 bases are a match to TRBD2. Germline V gene sequence: CDR1 MDHEN, CDR2 SYDVKM. The CDR3 runs to 14 residues. With V trimmed by 5 bases and J by 9 bases, 8 bases remained unmatched. CDR3 DNA sequence: TGTGCCAGCAGTCTTAGCGGGAGCTGGGTTGAGCAGTTCTTC. The encoded protein is CASSLSGSWVEQFF.

This clonotype was observed a handful of times. V gene TRBV10-3 combines with J gene TRBJ2-5; TRBD1 is a possible D gene (5 bases). V was cut by 5 bases and J by 2 bases, with 6 bases left in between. Germline CDR1 ENHRY, CDR2 SYGVKD. The CDR3 covers 12 residues. CDR3 in DNA: TGTGCCATCAGTCGACAGCAAGAGACCCAGTACTTC. This encodes CAISRQQETQYF.

CDR3 region: CASSQGNGPAIGNQPQHF. CDR3 DNA sequence: TGCGCCAGCAGCCAAGGAAATGGGCCAGCAATTGGAAATCAGCCCCAGCATTTT. The chain uses TRBV4-1 and TRBJ1-5; D uncertain. The CDR3 runs to 18 residues. Per the germline V gene, CDR1 is MGHRA and CDR2 is YSYEKL. V lost 1 base and J lost 4, with 20 bases in between.

The chain has TRBV20-1 and TRBJ2-1; TRBD2 matches 8 bases. The CDR3 contains 13 residues. Per the germline V gene, CDR1 is DFQATT and CDR2 is SNEGSKA (reference sequence). CDR3: CSTTGAGVVGQFF. Written as DNA, the CDR3 is TGCAGCACAACGGGAGCGGGAGTAGTTGGGCAGTTCTTC.

The sample holds a few counts of this clonotype. The chain combines TRBV12-3 or TRBV12-4 with TRBJ2-1; D assignment may be TRBD1 or TRBD2 (5 bases each). The CDR3 is made up of 17 amino acids. V was pared by 0 bases and J by 4 bases, with 16 bases between. The CDR3 nucleotides are TGTGCCAGCAGTTTAGCGATCTTCTGGGGGTCTTACAATGAGCAGTTCTTC. It encodes CASSLAIFWGSYNEQFF.

This clonotype was seen ten or more times. V is TRBV7-2 and J is TRBJ2-3, with no clear D. CDR1 is SGHTA and CDR2 is FQGNSA in the germline V gene. This CDR3 is built from 14 residues. V was cut by 1 base and J by 3 bases, with 8 bases left in between. The CDR3 region is CASSLGTETDTQYF. Here the CDR3 DNA reads TGTGCCAGCAGCTTAGGCACAGAAACAGATACGCAGTATTTT.

The rearrangement uses TRBV20-1 and TRBJ2-1; D uncertain. Germline values: CDR1 DFQATT, CDR2 SNEGSKA (reference sequence). The CDR3 runs 15 residues. Trimming took 0 bases from V and 1 from J, leaving 10 bases between them. In nucleotides, the CDR3 is TGCAGTGCTAGAGATTTAACACGTTCCTACAATGAGCAGTTCTTC. It yields the protein CSARDLTRSYNEQFF.

This clonotype was detected a few times. This chain links TRBV28 with TRBJ2-7; D remains ambiguous. Trimming pared 5 bases from V and 1 base from J, leaving 15 bases between. The CDR3 extends over 15 amino acids. Germline loops: CDR1 MDHEN, CDR2 SYDVKM. This chain's CDR3 is CASSPSWRRSYEQYF. CDR3 nucleotides: TGTGCCAGCAGTCCCTCATGGCGCCGGTCCTACGAGCAGTACTTC.

The gene calls are TRBV7-2 and TRBJ2-1, with D unresolved. The germline CDR1 and CDR2 sequences are SGHTA and FQGNSA. There are 14 residues in the CDR3. V was pared by 2 bases and J by 4 bases, with 9 bases between. The CDR3 DNA follows: TGTGCCAGCAGCTTACTACAGTTGTACAATGAGCAGTTCTTC. Translated: CASSLLQLYNEQFF.

CDR3 loop: CASSVYEFNEQFF. CDR3 nucleotide sequence: TGTGCCAGCAGTGTTTACGAGTTTAATGAGCAGTTCTTC. The rearrangement joins TRBV6-1 to TRBJ2-1; no reliable D call. The CDR3 spans 13 residues. Germline V gene lookup returns CDR1 MNHNS and CDR2 SASEGT. V gave up 4 bases and J gave up 7 bases, with 11 bases separating them.

The V gene is TRBV7-9, the J gene TRBJ2-7; 7 nucleotides match TRBD1. The CDR3 sequence is 14 residues long. V was pared by 6 bases and J by 2 bases, with 7 bases of the junction left unmatched. Germline V CDR1 and CDR2: SEHNR, FQNEAQ (reference sequence). This CDR3 is CASSRTGAAYEQYF. CDR3 bases: TGTGCCAGCAGTCGTACAGGGGCAGCCTACGAGCAGTACTTC.

The chain employs TRBV5-5 and TRBJ1-1; no reliable D call. Germline assignment: CDR1 SGHKS and CDR2 YYEKEE (reference sequence). With 4 bases removed from V and 4 bases from J, the gap between germline ends came to 11 bases. This CDR3 is built from 13 residues. CDR3 protein: CASSDYMGTEAFF. The CDR3, as DNA: TGTGCCAGCAGCGACTACATGGGCACTGAAGCTTTCTTT.

The sample holds one count of this clonotype. The chain joins TRBV29-1 to TRBJ1-1; 9 bases line up with TRBD1. This CDR3 region has 14 residues. CDR1 and CDR2 from the germline V gene are SQVTM and ANQGSEA. After removal of 2 bases from V and 7 bases from J, the junction contained 8 bases not matched to a gene. The CDR3 coding sequence is TGCAGCGTTGAACTCCGGACAGGGGACTTTGAAGCTTTCTTT. This codes for CSVELRTGDFEAFF.

This sequence joins TRBV20-1 and TRBJ2-7; 8 positions agree with TRBD1. Germline lookup yields CDR1 DFQATT and CDR2 SNEGSKA (reference sequence). This CDR3 is 14 amino acids long. V trimming: 3 bases; J trimming: 0 bases; junction bases outside the gene matches: 4. CDR3 in amino acids: CSARDRVLSYEQYF. The CDR3 DNA sequence: TGCAGTGCTAGGGACAGGGTCCTCTCCTACGAGCAGTACTTC.

A few counts support this clonotype. The V and J genes are TRBV6-5 and TRBJ2-1; D gene ambiguous. Germline loops: CDR1 MNHEY, CDR2 SVGAGI. CDR3 length: 16 residues. The ends were cut back, 0 bases at V and 4 bases at J, with 13 bases in the middle. The chain's CDR3 is CASSYSAVAMYNEQFF. The CDR3 coding sequence is TGTGCCAGCAGTTACTCAGCCGTGGCGATGTACAATGAGCAGTTCTTC.

In this sample, this clonotype turned up a few times. The rearrangement links TRBV20-1 to TRBJ1-4; D ambiguous. This CDR3 spans 12 amino acids. V dropped 0 bases and J dropped 9 bases, with 8 bases sitting between them. Germline CDR1 is DFQATT and CDR2 is SNEGSKA (reference sequence). Written as DNA, the CDR3 is TGCAGTGCTAGAGATCTAGGGCAAAAACTGTTTTTT. This gives the protein CSARDLGQKLFF.

This chain uses TRBV7-9 with TRBJ2-5; no clear D. Trimming removed 1 base from V and 7 bases from J, with 13 bases in between. Germline V gene data show CDR1 as SEHNR and CDR2 as FQNEAQ (reference sequence). The CDR3 length is 14 residues. This chain's CDR3 is CASSLEWGLATQYF. The CDR3 nucleotides are TGTGCCAGCAGCTTAGAGTGGGGTTTAGCGACCCAGTACTTC.

In this sample, this clonotype turned up many times. The V and J genes are TRBV10-3 and TRBJ1-4; D is uncertain. Germline loops: CDR1 ENHRY, CDR2 SYGVKD. CDR3 length: 12 residues. V was trimmed by 11 bases and J by 0 bases, leaving 7 bases between them. CDR3 nucleotides: TGTGCCTCCCAGGCAACTAATGAAAAACTGTTTTTT. It translates to CASQATNEKLFF.

This clonotype was observed a handful of times. This chain uses TRBV2 with TRBJ2-5; tentatively, D is TRBD1 (6 bases). CDR1 is SNHLY and CDR2 is FYNNEI in the germline V gene. The CDR3 spans 16 residues. V dropped 1 base and J dropped 3 bases, with 15 bases sitting between them. The DNA of the CDR3 is TGTGCCAGCAGTGAAGTAAGGGCCAGGGGCAAAGAGACCCAGTACTTC. Translation: CASSEVRARGKETQYF.

This clonotype was seen more than once but under ten times. This chain uses TRBV5-5 with TRBJ1-1; no definite D call. This CDR3 region has 12 residues. V was shortened by 0 bases and J by 10 bases, with 10 bases between the two germline ends. Per germline, CDR1 SGHKS and CDR2 YYEKEE (reference sequence). CDR3 sequence reads: CASSLDVSPAFF. The CDR3 DNA follows: TGTGCCAGCAGCTTGGATGTCAGCCCAGCTTTCTTT.

This clonotype has only a few counts. V gene TRBV12-3 or TRBV12-4 combines with J gene TRBJ1-1; 9 nucleotides agree with TRBD1. The length of the CDR3 is 13 residues. V lost 5 bases to trimming and J lost 10 bases; unmatched junction nucleotides: 8. CDR3 loop: CASSTGTGLGAFF. In DNA form, the CDR3 reads TGTGCCAGCAGTACGGGGACAGGGTTGGGAGCTTTCTTT.

The chain recombines TRBV7-2 with TRBJ2-2, with D uncertain. V shed 2 bases and J shed 0 bases, with 7 bases lying between them. Per the germline V gene, CDR1 is SGHTA and CDR2 is FQGNSA. The CDR3 sequence is 15 residues long. CDR3 sequence reads: CASSLQQANTGELFF. The CDR3 nucleotides read TGTGCCAGCAGCTTACAGCAGGCGAACACCGGGGAGCTGTTTTTT.

The V gene is TRBV2, the J gene TRBJ2-3; the match to TRBD2 covers 13 bases. This CDR3 contains 17 residues. In germline, CDR1 is SNHLY, CDR2 FYNNEI. The junction had 3 bases not matched to a gene; V was cut back by 3 bases and J by 0 bases. CDR3 sequence (DNA): TGTGCCAGCAGTGAGGGACTAGCGGGGACCAGCACAGATACGCAGTATTTT. Translation: CASSEGLAGTSTDTQYF.